The 4 T cell receptor beta chains below come from one sample, sequenced in a study of Ad26.COV2.S vaccination and SARS-CoV-2 variants. Sequencing was performed with immunoSEQ multiplex PCR; in TCRdb, only in-frame clones are kept and a portion is missing. Of approximately 480,000 clones in the sample, around 88% were seen once. Treatment indicated: 15 to 20 received Ad26.COV2.S at low or high dose, single or two shots; about 5 received placebo; per-sample allocation not given. Sampling took place 63 days after the first vaccine or placebo injection. The sequencing here drew on peripheral blood, taken in a trial of Ad26.COV2.S vaccine versus placebo. Receptor source: a person between 18 and 60 years old who received the Ad26.COV2.S COVID-19 vaccine or a placebo.

CDR3: CASSYSGGVTQYF. The CDR3 coding sequence is TGTGCCAGCAGTTACTCTGGGGGAGTGACCCAGTACTTC. This sequence joins TRBV6-2 or TRBV6-3 and TRBJ2-5; D may correspond to TRBD1 or TRBD2 (5 bases each). The V gene's germline CDR1 is MNHEY and CDR2 SVGEGT. Trimming shortened V by 0 bases and J by 7 bases, and 9 bases separated the two germline ends. The CDR3 contains 13 residues.

V and J are TRBV6-4 and TRBJ2-2; D uncertain. CDR1 is MRHNA, CDR2 SNTAGT, per germline. V lost 4 bases and J lost 7, with 13 bases in between. The CDR3 has 14 residues. CDR3 sequence reads: CASSVDLEVGELFF. CDR3 nucleotides: TGTGCCAGCAGTGTCGATCTAGAAGTCGGGGAGCTGTTTTTT.

This clone was seen only a few times. CDR3 region: CASSPQSLESYEQYF. As DNA, the CDR3 is TGTGCCAGCAGCCCCCAGTCGTTGGAGAGCTACGAGCAGTACTTC. J is TRBJ2-7 and V is TRBV7-9; no definite D call. Germline lookup yields CDR1 SEHNR and CDR2 FQNEAQ (reference sequence). The V end lost 5 bases, the J end lost 3 bases, and 17 bases lay between the germline ends. This CDR3 has 15 residues.

This chain uses TRBV5-5 with TRBJ2-7; 8 nucleotides match TRBD2. V lost 4 bases to trimming and J lost 4 bases; unmatched junction nucleotides: 10. The CDR3 sequence is 15 residues long. Germline CDR1 is SGHKS and CDR2 is YYEKEE (reference sequence). The CDR3 coding sequence is TGTGCCAGCAGCATAGGACTAGCTGAGGGGTACGAGCAGTACTTC. Its translation is CASSIGLAEGYEQYF.